This TCR beta chain was observed in a study of blood T cell repertoires in COVID-19. Study overall: COVID-19 samples collected from the United States, Italy and Spain covered acute and convalescent phases.

Between the trimmed V and J ends, which lost 2 bases and 3 bases, there was a span of 15 bases. The CDR3 length is 16 residues. The germline V gene has CDR1 SGHTA and CDR2 FQGTGA. Data came from immunoSEQ multiplex PCR; TCRdb stores just in-frame clones and leaves some out. The repertoire includes about 80,000 clones, about 91% of them detected once, and 6% to 7.5% sits in the top ten. The receptor was derived from a woman of 80 years or more with acute or convalescent COVID-19. The chain uses TRBV7-3 and TRBJ2-3, with D possibly TRBD2 on 7 matching bases. Sequencing was carried out using peripheral blood. CDR3 in DNA: TGTGCCAGCAGCTTAGCCAAGGGGGGGATGACAGATACGCAGTATTTT. Its translation: CASSLAKGGMTDTQYF.